This TCR beta chain was observed in a study of neoadjuvant nivolumab and ipilimumab in lung cancer. Findings of the study overall: Blood richness before therapy tracked richness in tumors resected after neoadjuvant therapy. Compared with tumor-adjacent uninvolved lung, resected tumors showed greater richness and clonality. Only a single major-pathologic-response sample was available for clonality analysis.

J lost 3 bases, V lost 0 bases, and 4 bases had no gene match. This CDR3 contains 16 residues. Germline loops: CDR1 SGHTA, CDR2 FQGNSA. This clone has just a few counts. Antigen unknown. Clones were read by immunoSEQ multiplex PCR, and TCRdb kept only the in-frame ones, dropping some. This sample yields about 7,000 clones, of which around 80% are seen a single time; about 5% belongs to the top ten. This TCR derives from an adult with non-small cell lung cancer. The J gene is TRBJ2-7, the V gene TRBV7-2; 11 bases fit TRBD2. This material consisted of tumor tissue, taken after neoadjuvant nivolumab, alone or with ipilimumab, at or shortly before surgery. The CDR3, as DNA: TGTGCCAGCAGCTTAGCAACTAGCGGGGGCTTCTACGAGCAGTACTTC. Protein sequence: CASSLATSGGFYEQYF.